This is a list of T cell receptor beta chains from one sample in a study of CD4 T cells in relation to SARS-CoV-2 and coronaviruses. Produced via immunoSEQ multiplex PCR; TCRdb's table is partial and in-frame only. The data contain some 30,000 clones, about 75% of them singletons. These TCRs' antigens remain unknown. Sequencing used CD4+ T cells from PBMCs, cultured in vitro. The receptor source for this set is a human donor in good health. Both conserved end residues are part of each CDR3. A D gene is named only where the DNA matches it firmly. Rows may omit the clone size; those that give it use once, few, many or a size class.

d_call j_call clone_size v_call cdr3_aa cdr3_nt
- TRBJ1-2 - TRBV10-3 CAISDLIAPGYTF TGTGCCATCAGTGATCTGATAGCTCCTGGCTACACCTTC
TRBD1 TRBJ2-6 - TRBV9 CASSPRQGMSSGANVLTF TGTGCCAGCAGCCCCCGACAGGGGATGAGCTCTGGGGCCAACGTCCTGACTTTC
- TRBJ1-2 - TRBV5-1 CASSSAGTSNYGYTF TGCGCCAGCAGCTCCGCAGGCACCTCTAACTATGGCTACACCTTC
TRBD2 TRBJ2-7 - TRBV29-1 CSGGGGGEQYF TGCAGCGGGGGAGGCGGGGGCGAGCAGTACTTC
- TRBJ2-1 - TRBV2 CASRLRPSSYNEQFF TGTGCCAGCAGGCTTCGGCCTAGCTCCTACAATGAGCAGTTCTTC
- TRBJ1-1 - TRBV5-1 CASSSGWRAFF TGCGCCAGCAGTTCGGGATGGCGGGCTTTCTTT
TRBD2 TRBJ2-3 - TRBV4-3 CASSQNIAGGQTYF TGCGCCAGCAGCCAAAATATAGCGGGAGGTCAAACGTATTTT
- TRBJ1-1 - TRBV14 CASSAGPRAFF TGTGCCAGCAGCGCGGGGCCGAGGGCTTTCTTT
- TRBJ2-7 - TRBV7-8 CASSLALSGTRYEQYF TGTGCCAGCAGCTTAGCGCTCTCCGGGACCCGGTACGAGCAGTACTTC
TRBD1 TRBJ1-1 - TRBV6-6 CASSDPSGGLNTEAFF TGTGCCAGCAGCGACCCTTCAGGGGGCTTGAACACTGAAGCTTTCTTT
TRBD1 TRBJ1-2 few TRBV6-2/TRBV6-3 CASSPGQADKRGYTF TGTGCCAGCAGTCCCGGACAGGCCGATAAGAGGGGCTACACCTTC
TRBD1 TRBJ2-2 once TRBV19 CATKGQGSIGELFF TGTGCCACCAAGGGACAGGGGAGCATCGGGGAGCTGTTTTTT
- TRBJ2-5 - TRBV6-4 CASSEAPGAAPQYF TGTGCCAGCAGTGAGGCGCCCGGTGCGGCGCCCCAGTACTTC
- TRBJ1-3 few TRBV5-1 CASSPGTSGNTIYF TGCGCCAGCAGCCCGGGGACCTCTGGAAACACCATATATTTT
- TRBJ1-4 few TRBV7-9 CASSRGEWDEKLFF TGTGCCAGCAGCCGGGGGGAATGGGATGAAAAACTGTTTTTT
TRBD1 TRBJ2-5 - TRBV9 CASSLTGTGVLETQYF TGTGCCAGCAGCCTAACCGGGACAGGGGTTCTGGAGACCCAGTACTTC
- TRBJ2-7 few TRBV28 CASSLLGIPPQQYF TGTGCCAGCAGTTTATTGGGCATCCCGCCACAGCAGTACTTC
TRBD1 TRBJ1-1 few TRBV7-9 CASSLQTGTGAFTEAFF TGTGCCAGCAGCTTACAAACCGGGACAGGGGCCTTCACTGAAGCTTTCTTT
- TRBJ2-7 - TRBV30 CAWSEYRGRGSYEQYF TGTGCCTGGAGTGAGTATAGGGGCAGGGGCTCCTACGAGCAGTACTTC
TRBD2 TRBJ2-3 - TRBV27 CASSTTSGGHTDTQYF TGTGCCAGCAGTACGACTAGCGGGGGGCACACAGATACGCAGTATTTT
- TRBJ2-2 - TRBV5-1 CASRGQAGTGELFF TGCGCCAGCAGAGGCCAGGCGGGGACCGGGGAGCTGTTTTTT
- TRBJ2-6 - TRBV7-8 CASSLTRFSGANVLTF TGTGCCAGCAGCTTGACTAGGTTCTCTGGGGCCAACGTCCTGACTTTC
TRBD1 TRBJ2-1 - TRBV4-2 CASSQGRQGANEQFF TGTGCCAGCAGCCAAGGGCGACAGGGGGCGAATGAGCAGTTCTTC
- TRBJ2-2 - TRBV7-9 CASSLVGFNTGELFF TGTGCCAGCAGCTTAGTAGGTTTTAACACCGGGGAGCTGTTTTTT
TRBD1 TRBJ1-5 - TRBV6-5 CASRQGARSNQPQHF TGTGCCAGCAGGCAGGGGGCGAGGAGCAATCAGCCCCAGCATTTT
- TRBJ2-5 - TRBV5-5 CASSLSASEETQYF TGTGCCAGCAGCTTAAGTGCGTCCGAAGAGACCCAGTACTTC
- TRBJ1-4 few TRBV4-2 CASSQQGQPAANEKLFF TGTGCCAGCAGCCAGCAAGGACAGCCCGCTGCTAATGAAAAACTGTTTTTT
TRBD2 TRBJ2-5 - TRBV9 CASSVGTAAGGTQYF TGTGCCAGCAGCGTAGGAACAGCAGCGGGAGGGACCCAGTACTTC
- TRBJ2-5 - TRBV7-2 CASSDRAYQETQYF TGTGCCAGCAGCGACAGAGCGTACCAAGAGACCCAGTACTTC
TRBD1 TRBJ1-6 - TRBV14 CASSHAGGSYNSPLHF TGTGCCAGCAGCCACGCAGGGGGCTCCTATAATTCACCCCTCCACTTT
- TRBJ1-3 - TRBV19 CASSTTSRRSSGNTIYF TGTGCCAGTAGTACAACATCGCGCAGGAGCTCTGGAAACACCATATATTTT
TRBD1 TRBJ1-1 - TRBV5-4 CASSSPRDRGDAEAFF TGTGCCAGCAGCTCGCCGCGGGACAGGGGCGATGCGGAAGCTTTCTTT
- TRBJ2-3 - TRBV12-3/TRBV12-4 CASSFGDTQYF TGTGCCAGCAGTTTCGGGGATACGCAGTATTTT
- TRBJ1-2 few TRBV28 CASSSPAGEGYGYTF TGTGCCAGCAGTTCCCCGGCAGGGGAAGGCTATGGCTACACCTTC
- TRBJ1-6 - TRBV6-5 CASSTAGAGDSPLHF TGTGCCAGCAGTACCGCAGGAGCAGGGGATTCACCCCTCCACTTT
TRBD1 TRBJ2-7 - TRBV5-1 CASSLVSGQVALEQYF TGCGCCAGCAGCTTGGTCTCGGGACAGGTGGCACTCGAGCAGTACTTC
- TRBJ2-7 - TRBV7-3 CASSLSPGAYEQYF TGTGCCAGCAGCTTATCACCGGGAGCATACGAGCAGTACTTC
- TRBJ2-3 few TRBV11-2 CASSLVRGPPTDTQYF TGTGCCAGCAGCTTAGTACGGGGACCCCCCACAGATACGCAGTATTTT
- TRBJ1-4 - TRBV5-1 CASSFGPEGEKLFF TGCGCCAGCAGCTTCGGGCCCGAGGGGGAAAAACTGTTTTTT
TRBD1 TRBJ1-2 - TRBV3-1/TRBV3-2 CASSENRGRNYGYTF TGTGCCAGCAGCGAGAACAGGGGACGGAACTATGGCTACACCTTC
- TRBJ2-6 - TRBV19 CASSNLVRGANVLTF TGTGCCAGTAGTAATTTAGTCCGTGGGGCCAACGTCCTGACTTTC
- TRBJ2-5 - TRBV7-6 CASSLALWKETQYF TGTGCCAGCAGCTTAGCGCTATGGAAAGAGACCCAGTACTTC
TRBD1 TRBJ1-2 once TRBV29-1 CSVADGQELGYTF TGCAGCGTTGCGGATGGACAGGAATTGGGCTACACCTTC
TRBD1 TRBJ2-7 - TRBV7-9 CASSLAGQSYEQYF TGTGCCAGCAGCTTAGCGGGACAGTCCTACGAGCAGTACTTC
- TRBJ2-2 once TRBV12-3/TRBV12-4 CASSLGAGELFF TGTGCCAGCAGTTTAGGGGCCGGGGAGCTGTTTTTT
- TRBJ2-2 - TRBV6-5 CASNRGRNTGELFF TGTGCCAGCAACCGGGGGAGGAACACCGGGGAGCTGTTTTTT
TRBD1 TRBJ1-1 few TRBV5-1 CASSLERTGNTEAFF TGCGCCAGCAGCTTGGAGCGGACAGGGAACACTGAAGCTTTCTTT
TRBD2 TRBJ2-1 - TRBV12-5 CASGYGSGNSFGPEQFF TGTGCTAGTGGTTACGGTAGCGGGAACAGCTTTGGCCCTGAGCAGTTCTTC
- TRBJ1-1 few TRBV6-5 CASSSLGGAPEAFF TGTGCCAGCAGTTCCCTTGGGGGGGCGCCTGAAGCTTTCTTT
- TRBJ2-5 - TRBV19 CASGGAWETQYF TGTGCCAGCGGTGGGGCTTGGGAGACCCAGTACTTC
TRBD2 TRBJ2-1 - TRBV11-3 CASSPSASGSYNEQFF TGTGCCAGCAGCCCCTCAGCTAGCGGGAGCTACAATGAGCAGTTCTTC
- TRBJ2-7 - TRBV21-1 CASSSRRGQASYEQYF TGTGCCAGCAGCTCAAGAAGGGGACAGGCGTCCTACGAGCAGTACTTC
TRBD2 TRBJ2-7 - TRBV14 CASSQDQRDSSYEQYF TGTGCCAGCAGCCAAGATCAGCGGGATAGCTCCTACGAGCAGTACTTC
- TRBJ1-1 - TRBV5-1 CASFPGGGESTEAFF TGCGCCAGCTTTCCCGGGGGCGGTGAAAGCACTGAAGCTTTCTTT
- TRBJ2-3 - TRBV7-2 CASSLGLASFTDTQYF TGTGCCAGCAGCTTAGGGCTAGCGAGCTTCACAGATACGCAGTATTTT
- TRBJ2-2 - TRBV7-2 CASSPNAIGELFF TGTGCCAGCAGCCCCAACGCGATCGGGGAGCTGTTTTTT
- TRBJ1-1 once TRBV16 CASSQGLGREAFF TGTGCCAGCAGCCAAGGGTTGGGGCGCGAAGCTTTCTTT
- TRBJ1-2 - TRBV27 CASSPIWDVYGYTF TGTGCCAGCAGCCCTATATGGGATGTCTATGGCTACACCTTC
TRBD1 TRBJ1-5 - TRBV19 CASRGTGSSNQPQHF TGTGCCAGTAGAGGGACAGGGAGTAGCAATCAGCCCCAGCATTTT